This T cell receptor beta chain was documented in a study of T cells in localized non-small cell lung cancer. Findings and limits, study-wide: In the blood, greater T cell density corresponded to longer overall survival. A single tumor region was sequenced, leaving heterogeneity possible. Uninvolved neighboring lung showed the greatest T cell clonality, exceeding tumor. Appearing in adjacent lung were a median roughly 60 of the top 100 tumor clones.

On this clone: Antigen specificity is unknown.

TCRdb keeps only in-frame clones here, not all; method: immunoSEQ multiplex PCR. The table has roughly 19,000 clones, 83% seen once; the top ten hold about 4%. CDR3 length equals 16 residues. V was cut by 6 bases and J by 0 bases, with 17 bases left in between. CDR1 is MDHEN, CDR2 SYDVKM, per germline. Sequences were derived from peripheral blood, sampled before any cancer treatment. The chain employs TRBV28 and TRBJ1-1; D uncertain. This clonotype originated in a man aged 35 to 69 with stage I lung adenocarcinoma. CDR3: CASRLIRTDLNTEAFF. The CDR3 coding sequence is TGTGCCAGCAGGTTGATAAGAACAGATCTGAACACTGAAGCTTTCTTT. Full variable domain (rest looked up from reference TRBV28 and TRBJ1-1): DVKVTQSSRYLVKRTGEKVFLECVQDMDHENMFWYRQDPGLGLRLIYFSYDVKMKEKGDIPEGYSVSREKKERFSLILESASTNQTSMYLCASRLIRTDLNTEAFFGQGTRLTVV.